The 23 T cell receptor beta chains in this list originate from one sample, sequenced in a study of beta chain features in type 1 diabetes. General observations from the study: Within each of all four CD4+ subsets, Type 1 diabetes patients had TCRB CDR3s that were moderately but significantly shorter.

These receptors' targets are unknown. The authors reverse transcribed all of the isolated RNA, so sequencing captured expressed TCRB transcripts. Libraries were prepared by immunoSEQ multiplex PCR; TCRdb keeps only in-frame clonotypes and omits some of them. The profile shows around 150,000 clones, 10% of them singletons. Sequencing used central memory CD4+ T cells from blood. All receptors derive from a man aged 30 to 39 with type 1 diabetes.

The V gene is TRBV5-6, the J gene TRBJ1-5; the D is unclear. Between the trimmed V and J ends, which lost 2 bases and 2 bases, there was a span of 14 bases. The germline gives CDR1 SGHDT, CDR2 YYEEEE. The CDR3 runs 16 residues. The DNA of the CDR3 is TGTGCCAGCAGCTTATATGGTTTTAGAGGCAATCAGCCCCAGCATTTT. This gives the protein CASSLYGFRGNQPQHF.

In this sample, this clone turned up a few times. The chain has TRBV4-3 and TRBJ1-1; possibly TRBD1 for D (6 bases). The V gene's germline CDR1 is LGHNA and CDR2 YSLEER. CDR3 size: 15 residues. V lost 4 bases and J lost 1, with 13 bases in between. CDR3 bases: TGCGCCAGCAGCCGAGACCTGGGACAGAACACTGAAGCTTTCTTT. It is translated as CASSRDLGQNTEAFF.

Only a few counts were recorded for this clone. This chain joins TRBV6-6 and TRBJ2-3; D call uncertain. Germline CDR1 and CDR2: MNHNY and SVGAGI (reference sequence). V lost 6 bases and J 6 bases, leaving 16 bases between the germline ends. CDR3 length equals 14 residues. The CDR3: CASSRPPSGDTQYF. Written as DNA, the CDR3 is TGTGCCAGCAGCCGACCCCCTTCCGGGGATACGCAGTATTTT.

The CDR3 coding sequence is TGTGCCAGCTCACCAGGAGACCTCAATGAGCAGTTCTTC. This translates into CASSPGDLNEQFF. This sequence joins TRBV18 and TRBJ2-1, with D unresolved. Trimming left V 2 bases short and J 6 bases short, with 8 bases between. Germline assignment: CDR1 KGHSH and CDR2 LQKENI. This CDR3 has 13 residues.

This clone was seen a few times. This CDR3 reads CASTGQGASNEKLFF. In nucleotides, the CDR3 is TGTGCCAGTACTGGACAGGGGGCGTCTAATGAAAAACTGTTTTTT. This chain uses TRBV2 with TRBJ1-4, with 11 bases aligning to TRBD1. CDR1 is SNHLY and CDR2 is FYNNEI in the germline V gene. This CDR3 contains 15 residues. With V trimmed by 9 bases and J by 3 bases, 6 bases remained unmatched.

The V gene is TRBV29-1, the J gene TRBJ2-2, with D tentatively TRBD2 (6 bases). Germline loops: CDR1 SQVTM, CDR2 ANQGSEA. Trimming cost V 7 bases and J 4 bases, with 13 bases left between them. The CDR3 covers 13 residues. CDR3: CSGGAGSTGELFF. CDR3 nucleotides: TGCAGCGGCGGGGCGGGAAGCACCGGGGAGCTGTTTTTT.

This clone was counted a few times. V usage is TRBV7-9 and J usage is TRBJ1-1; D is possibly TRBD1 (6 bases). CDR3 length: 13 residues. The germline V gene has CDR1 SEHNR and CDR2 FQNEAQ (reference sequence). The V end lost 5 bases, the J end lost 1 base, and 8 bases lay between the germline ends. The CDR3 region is CASSLQGNTEAFF. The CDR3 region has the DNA TGTGCCAGCAGCCTACAGGGGAACACTGAAGCTTTCTTT.

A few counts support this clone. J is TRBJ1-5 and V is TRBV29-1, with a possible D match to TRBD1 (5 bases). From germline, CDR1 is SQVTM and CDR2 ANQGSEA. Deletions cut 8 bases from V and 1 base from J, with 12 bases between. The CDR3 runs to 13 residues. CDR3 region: CSYRGGSNQPQHF. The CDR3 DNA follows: TGCAGCTATAGGGGTGGGAGCAATCAGCCCCAGCATTTT.

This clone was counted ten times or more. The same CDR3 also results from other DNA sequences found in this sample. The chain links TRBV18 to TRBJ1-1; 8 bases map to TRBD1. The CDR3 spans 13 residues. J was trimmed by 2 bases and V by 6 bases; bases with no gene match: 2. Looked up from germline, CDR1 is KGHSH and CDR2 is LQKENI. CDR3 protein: CASSGQANTEAFF. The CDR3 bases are TGTGCCAGCTCGGGACAGGCTAACACTGAAGCTTTCTTT.

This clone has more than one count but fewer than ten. Here the CDR3 reads CASLPDRDSEQYF. For the CDR3, the DNA is TGTGCCAGCCTCCCTGACAGGGACAGCGAGCAGTACTTC. The chain recombines TRBV18 with TRBJ2-7, with 7 bases identical to TRBD1. V shed 8 bases, J shed 6 bases, and the junction held 10 bases outside the gene matches. The V gene's germline CDR1 is KGHSH and CDR2 LQKENI. The CDR3 consists of 13 residues.

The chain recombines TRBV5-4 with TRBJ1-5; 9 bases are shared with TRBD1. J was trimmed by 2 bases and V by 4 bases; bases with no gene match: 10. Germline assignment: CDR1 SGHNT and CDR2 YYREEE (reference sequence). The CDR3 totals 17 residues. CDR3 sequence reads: CASSPGTGSDGNQPQHF. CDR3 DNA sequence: TGTGCCAGCAGCCCCGGGACAGGGTCGGATGGCAATCAGCCCCAGCATTTT.

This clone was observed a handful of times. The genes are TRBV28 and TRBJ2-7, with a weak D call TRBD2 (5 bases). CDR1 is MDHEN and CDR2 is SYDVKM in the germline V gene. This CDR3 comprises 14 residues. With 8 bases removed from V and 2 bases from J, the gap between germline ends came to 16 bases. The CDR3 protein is CASEGPSGPYEQYF. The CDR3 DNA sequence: TGTGCCAGCGAAGGCCCAAGCGGACCCTACGAGCAGTACTTC.

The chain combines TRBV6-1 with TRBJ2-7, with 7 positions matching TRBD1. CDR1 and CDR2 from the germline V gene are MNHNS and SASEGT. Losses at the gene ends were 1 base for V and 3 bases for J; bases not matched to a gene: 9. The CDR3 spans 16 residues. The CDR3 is CASSEERAGGSYEQYF. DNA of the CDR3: TGTGCCAGCAGTGAAGAGAGGGCAGGGGGAAGCTACGAGCAGTACTTC.

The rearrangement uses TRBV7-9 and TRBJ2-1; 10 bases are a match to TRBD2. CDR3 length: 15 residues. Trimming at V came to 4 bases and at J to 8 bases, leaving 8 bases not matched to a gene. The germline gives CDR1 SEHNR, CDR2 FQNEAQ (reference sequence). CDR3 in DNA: TGTGCCAGCAGCTATAGCGGGAGGCCCCTCGATGAGCAGTTCTTC. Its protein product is CASSYSGRPLDEQFF. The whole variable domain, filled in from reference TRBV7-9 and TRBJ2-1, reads DTGVSQNPRHKITKRGQNVTFRCDPISEHNRLYWYRQTLGQGPEFLTYFQNEAQLEKSRLLSDRFSAERPKGSFSTLEIQRTEQGDSAMYLCASSYSGRPLDEQFFGPGTRLTVL.

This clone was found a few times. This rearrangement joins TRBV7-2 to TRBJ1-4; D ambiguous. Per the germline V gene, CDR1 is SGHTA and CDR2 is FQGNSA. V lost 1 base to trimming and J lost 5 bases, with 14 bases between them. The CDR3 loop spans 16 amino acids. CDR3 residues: CASSLGLGVQNEKLFF. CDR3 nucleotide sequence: TGTGCCAGCAGCTTAGGGTTGGGAGTCCAGAATGAAAAACTGTTTTTT.

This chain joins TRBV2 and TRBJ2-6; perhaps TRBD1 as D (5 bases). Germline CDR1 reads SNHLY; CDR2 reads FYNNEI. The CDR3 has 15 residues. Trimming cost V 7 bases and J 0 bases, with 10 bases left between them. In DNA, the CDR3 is TGTGCCAGCATGGGGCAGGGCTCTGGGGCCAACGTCCTGACTTTC. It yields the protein CASMGQGSGANVLTF.

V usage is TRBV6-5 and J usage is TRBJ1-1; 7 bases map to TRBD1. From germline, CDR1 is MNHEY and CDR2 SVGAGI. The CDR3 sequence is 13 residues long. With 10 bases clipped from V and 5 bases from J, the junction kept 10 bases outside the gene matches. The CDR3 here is CATPTGSGTEAFF. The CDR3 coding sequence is TGTGCCACCCCGACAGGGTCGGGAACTGAAGCTTTCTTT.

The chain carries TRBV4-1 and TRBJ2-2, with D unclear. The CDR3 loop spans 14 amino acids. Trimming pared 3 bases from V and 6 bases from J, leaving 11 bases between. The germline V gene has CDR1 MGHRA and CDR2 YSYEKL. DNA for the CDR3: TGCGCCAGCAGCCATTACCAGGCAGCCGGGGAGCTGTTTTTT. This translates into CASSHYQAAGELFF.

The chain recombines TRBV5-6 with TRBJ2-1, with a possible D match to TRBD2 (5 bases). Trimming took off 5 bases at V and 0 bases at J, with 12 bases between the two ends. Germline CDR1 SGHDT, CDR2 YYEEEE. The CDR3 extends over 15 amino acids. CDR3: CASRLVTSSYNEQFF. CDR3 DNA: TGTGCCAGCAGGCTAGTCACTAGCTCCTACAATGAGCAGTTCTTC.

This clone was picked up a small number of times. The CDR3 here is CASSFQRVYEQYF. CDR3 DNA: TGTGCCAGCAGCTTCCAGCGGGTCTACGAGCAGTACTTC. The chain combines TRBV7-2 with TRBJ2-7; a possible D gene is TRBD2 (6 bases). V lost 3 bases, J lost 3 bases, and 9 bases lay in between. Looked up from germline, CDR1 is SGHTA and CDR2 is FQGNSA. The CDR3 totals 13 residues.

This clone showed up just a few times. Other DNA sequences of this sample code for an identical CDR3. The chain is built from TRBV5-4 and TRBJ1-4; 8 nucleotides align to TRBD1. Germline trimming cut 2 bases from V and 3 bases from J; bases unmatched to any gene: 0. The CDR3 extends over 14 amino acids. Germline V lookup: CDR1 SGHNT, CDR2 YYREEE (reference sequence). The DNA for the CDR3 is TGTGCCAGCAGCTTACAGGGGGCTAATGAAAAACTGTTTTTT. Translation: CASSLQGANEKLFF.

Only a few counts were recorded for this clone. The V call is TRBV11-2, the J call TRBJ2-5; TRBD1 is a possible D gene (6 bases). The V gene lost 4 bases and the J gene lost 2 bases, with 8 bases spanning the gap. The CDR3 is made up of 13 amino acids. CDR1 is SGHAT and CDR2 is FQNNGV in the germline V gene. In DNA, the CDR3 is TGTGCCAGCAGCTCCCAGGGGCAAGAGACCCAGTACTTC. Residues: CASSSQGQETQYF.

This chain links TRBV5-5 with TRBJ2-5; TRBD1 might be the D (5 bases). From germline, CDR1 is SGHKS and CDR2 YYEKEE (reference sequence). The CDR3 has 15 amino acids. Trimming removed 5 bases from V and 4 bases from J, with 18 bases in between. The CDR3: CASSLTDRPPETQYF. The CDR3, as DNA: TGTGCCAGCAGTTTGACAGATCGACCCCCAGAGACCCAGTACTTC.